This T cell receptor beta chain was documented in a study of identical twins. Study outcomes and limitations: Whereas memory repertoires showed no such difference, abundant cord blood beta clonotypes carried fewer insertions. The study found that models underestimated out-of-frame TCR alpha sharing in monozygotic twins.

Germline loops: CDR1 MNHEY, CDR2 SVGAGI. V lost 0 bases to trimming and J lost 3 bases, with 21 bases between them. This CDR3 is 18 amino acids long. TCRdb passed the 5' RACE reads through MiXCR, listing each CDR3 protein once. The top ten hold around 1.6% of the sample, which has about 890,000 distinct CDR3 sequences, about 12% seen once. Notes on this clonotype: What it recognizes is unknown.

The data also belong to a second study, concerning yellow fever vaccine responses in identical twins.

Source material: PBMCs. The receptor was derived from a young woman in good health. V gene TRBV6-5 combines with J gene TRBJ2-7; D unclear. This chain's CDR3 is CASSYSITYAHELYEQYF. In DNA, the CDR3 is TGTGCCAGCAGTTACTCGATCACTTACGCTCACGAGCTCTACGAGCAGTACTTC.